The 27 T cell receptor beta chains below all came from one sample that was sequenced in a study of T cell responses to AZD1222 COVID-19 vaccine. The table came from immunoSEQ multiplex PCR; TCRdb's copy has only in-frame clones and leaves some out. The table shows over 150,000 clones, with roughly 93% occurring only once. Specimen: peripheral blood, collected 28 days after the second dose of the MenACWY control vaccine. The receptors were gathered from an adult who received the MenACWY meningococcal vaccine as a control.

This clone is a singleton in its sample. The chain employs TRBV5-1 and TRBJ2-3; the D gene could be TRBD1 or TRBD2 (6 bases each). Germline V gene sequence: CDR1 SGHRS, CDR2 YFSETQ. The V and J ends lost 4 bases and 2 bases respectively, with 14 bases between them. The CDR3 totals 15 residues. The CDR3 is CASSRRGVYTDTQYF. The CDR3 coding sequence is TGCGCCAGCAGCAGGAGGGGGGTATACACAGATACGCAGTATTTT. Full variable domain (rest looked up from reference TRBV5-1 and TRBJ2-3): KAGVTQTPRYLIKTRGQQVTLSCSPISGHRSVSWYQQTPGQGLQFLFEYFSETQRNKGNFPGRFSGRQFSNSRSEMNVSTLELGDSALYLCASSRRGVYTDTQYFGPGTRLTVL.

The chain recombines TRBV5-6 with TRBJ1-2; D is unclear. Germline V CDR1 and CDR2: SGHDT, YYEEEE. The V and J ends lost 5 bases and 0 bases respectively, with 14 bases between them. The CDR3 is made up of 15 amino acids. The CDR3 DNA follows: TGTGCCAGCAGATGGGGTACCATGGCTAACTATGGCTACACCTTC. Its translation is CASRWGTMANYGYTF.

The rearrangement uses TRBV11-1 and TRBJ1-2; D ambiguous. This CDR3 comprises 14 residues. Germline assignment: CDR1 SGHAT and CDR2 FQDESV (reference sequence). Trimming pared 5 bases from V and 0 bases from J, leaving 10 bases between. In nucleotides, the CDR3 is TGTGCCAGCAGCCCAACGGTTGCTAACTATGGCTACACCTTC. It yields the protein CASSPTVANYGYTF.

This clone appeared once. V and J are TRBV4-2 and TRBJ1-4; the D is unclear. The CDR3 sequence is 17 residues long. V lost 1 base and J lost 0, with 12 bases in between. Germline V gene data show CDR1 as LGHNA and CDR2 as YNFKEQ. In nucleotides, the CDR3 is TGTGCCAGCAGCCAAGCCCTCTTATCGGCAACTAATGAAAAACTGTTTTTT. Residues: CASSQALLSATNEKLFF.

The chain has TRBV18 and TRBJ1-5; D is undetermined. V was trimmed by 2 bases and J by 0 bases, leaving 11 bases between them. This CDR3 region has 16 residues. From germline, CDR1 is KGHSH and CDR2 LQKENI. This CDR3 reads CASSPSLGNSNQPQHF. The CDR3 coding sequence is TGTGCCAGCTCACCATCATTAGGGAATAGCAATCAGCCCCAGCATTTT.

The V and J genes are TRBV9 and TRBJ1-1; D gene uncertain. Germline CDR1 and CDR2: SGDLS and YYNGEE. Trimming took off 0 bases at V and 1 base at J, with 7 bases between the two ends. The CDR3 contains 14 residues. CDR3 loop: CASSVGLGNTEAFF. DNA for the CDR3: TGTGCCAGCAGCGTAGGGTTGGGGAACACTGAAGCTTTCTTT.

V usage is TRBV6-4 and J usage is TRBJ2-1, with 7 bases identical to TRBD1. Germline V gene sequence: CDR1 MRHNA, CDR2 SNTAGT. The CDR3 covers 12 residues. With 6 bases clipped from V and 6 bases from J, the junction kept 2 bases outside the gene matches. The CDR3 region has the DNA TGTGCCAGCAGAGACAGGGCCAATGAGCAGTTCTTC. This translates into CASRDRANEQFF.

This chain joins TRBV3-1 (or the pseudogene TRBV3-2) and TRBJ1-2; the match to TRBD1 covers 12 bases. Losses at the gene ends were 1 base for V and 7 bases for J; bases not matched to a gene: 7. The CDR3 contains 16 residues. CDR1 LGHDT and CDR2 YNNKEL come from the germline V gene (reference sequence). This chain's CDR3 is CASSQVPGQGASGYTF. Written as DNA, the CDR3 is TGTGCCAGCAGCCAAGTCCCGGGACAGGGGGCCTCTGGCTACACCTTC.

On this clone itself: Other nucleotide sequences in the sample specify the same CDR3. The J gene is TRBJ1-2, the V gene TRBV5-1, with D possibly matching TRBD1 (6 bases). The CDR3 contains 12 residues. Germline V gene lookup returns CDR1 SGHRS and CDR2 YFSETQ. V was pared by 1 base and J by 8 bases, with 9 bases between. This chain's CDR3 is CASSLTGRGYTF. The CDR3 nucleotides read TGCGCCAGCAGCTTGACAGGGCGCGGCTACACCTTC.

The CDR3 nucleotides are TGTGCCTGGGTTCTCCAGGGGGCGAGGGAGCAGTACTTC. Translated: CAWVLQGAREQYF. V and J are TRBV30 and TRBJ2-7, with 8 bases fitting TRBD1. Germline V CDR1 and CDR2: GTSNPN, SVGIG (reference sequence). The CDR3 loop spans 13 amino acids. J gave up 7 bases and V 5 bases, and 10 bases lay outside the gene matches. The variable domain in full, with the rest retrieved from reference TRBV30 and TRBJ2-7, is SQTIHQWPATLVQPVGSPLSLECTVEGTSNPNLYWYRQAAGRGLQLLFYSVGIGQISSEVPQNLSASRPQDRQFILSSKKLLLSDSGFYLCAWVLQGAREQYFGPGTRLTVT.

The chain combines TRBV9 with TRBJ1-2, with 12 bases that match TRBD1. J gave up 8 bases and V 4 bases, and 9 bases lay outside the gene matches. The CDR3 loop spans 15 amino acids. Looked up from germline, CDR1 is SGDLS and CDR2 is YYNGEE. CDR3 in amino acids: CASSFGDRGRGGYTF. Here the CDR3 DNA reads TGTGCCAGCAGCTTCGGGGACAGGGGGCGAGGAGGCTACACCTTC.

The chain recombines TRBV7-8 with TRBJ1-1; 7 bases align to TRBD1. Per germline, CDR1 SGHVS and CDR2 FQNEAQ. The CDR3 loop spans 15 amino acids. Unmatched junction bases numbered 12, after V lost 5 bases and J lost 6 bases. In DNA form, the CDR3 reads TGTGCCAGCAGCCTAAGGACAGGACTCGGGTCTGAAGCTTTCTTT. Its protein is CASSLRTGLGSEAFF.

The V gene is TRBV19, the J gene TRBJ1-5; unclear D gene. CDR3 length: 14 residues. Germline V CDR1 and CDR2: LNHDA, SQIVND (reference sequence). The germline V and J ends were trimmed by 4 bases and 4 bases, with 11 bases remaining between them. CDR3 DNA sequence: TGTGCCAGTAGTACCGCCAGGAGGAATCAGCCCCAGCATTTT. Translating gives CASSTARRNQPQHF.

The J gene is TRBJ2-4, the V gene TRBV6-1; no reliable D call. The CDR3 has 17 amino acids. V lost 0 bases, J lost 0 bases, and 12 bases lay in between. Germline CDR1 is MNHNS and CDR2 is SASEGT. The CDR3, as DNA: TGTGCCAGCAGTGAAGCAACAGAGCCTCTAGCCAAAAACATTCAGTACTTC. It encodes CASSEATEPLAKNIQYF.

V gene TRBV30 combines with J gene TRBJ1-1, with 7 positions matching TRBD1. Germline values: CDR1 GTSNPN, CDR2 SVGIG (reference sequence). V shed 4 bases and J 6 bases; nucleotides not matched to a gene: 5. The CDR3 runs 12 residues. The CDR3 sequence is CAWKDRVAEAFF. Here the CDR3 DNA reads TGTGCCTGGAAAGACAGGGTGGCTGAAGCTTTCTTT.

The rearrangement joins TRBV7-9 to TRBJ1-2, with D perhaps TRBD1 (6 bases). In germline, CDR1 is SEHNR, CDR2 FQNEAQ (reference sequence). Trimming shortened V by 2 bases and J by 7 bases, and 20 bases separated the two germline ends. CDR3 length: 16 amino acids. Here the CDR3 reads CASSLSDVGGSRGYTF. The DNA for the CDR3 is TGTGCCAGCAGCTTATCGGACGTAGGGGGTTCTCGTGGCTACACCTTC.

The genes are TRBV10-3 and TRBJ2-7; D is unresolved. Between the trimmed V and J ends, which lost 2 bases and 4 bases, there was a span of 18 bases. The CDR3 consists of 16 residues. CDR1 is ENHRY, CDR2 SYGVKD, per germline. In DNA, the CDR3 is TGTGCCATCAGTGAGGATAGGACCGCCGGTGGGTACGAGCAGTACTTC. This sequence encodes CAISEDRTAGGYEQYF.

The V and J genes are TRBV7-8 and TRBJ2-7; possibly TRBD1 for D (5 bases). The V end lost 3 bases, the J end lost 0 bases, and 15 bases lay between the germline ends. The CDR3 extends over 16 amino acids. Germline V lookup: CDR1 SGHVS, CDR2 FQNEAQ. The CDR3 coding sequence is TGTGCCAGCAGCTTTCAGCAGGGAACCAACTCCTACGAGCAGTACTTC. It codes for CASSFQQGTNSYEQYF.

This chain uses TRBV12-3 or TRBV12-4 with TRBJ1-2; possible D gene TRBD1, 5 bases. With 5 bases removed from V and 7 bases from J, the gap between germline ends came to 8 bases. The CDR3 length is 11 residues. The CDR3 sequence: CASSLGGGYTF. CDR3 sequence (DNA): TGTGCCAGCAGTCTTGGGGGTGGCTACACCTTC.

This clone was recorded only once. The chain uses TRBV5-1 and TRBJ2-3; 7 bases line up with TRBD2. Germline V gene data show CDR1 as SGHRS and CDR2 as YFSETQ. The length of the CDR3 is 15 residues. V shed 1 base and J 4 bases; nucleotides not matched to a gene: 6. CDR3 loop: CASSLWGGSPDTQYF. The CDR3 nucleotides read TGCGCCAGCAGCTTGTGGGGCGGGAGCCCAGATACGCAGTATTTT.

This chain links TRBV7-9 with TRBJ1-2; D gene unclear. There are 15 residues in the CDR3. V dropped 1 base and J dropped 6 bases, with 15 bases sitting between them. Germline V gene sequence: CDR1 SEHNR, CDR2 FQNEAQ (reference sequence). Here the CDR3 reads CASSLEISARHGYTF. CDR3 coding DNA: TGTGCCAGCAGCTTAGAGATATCGGCACGTCATGGCTACACCTTC.

The chain combines TRBV6-5 with TRBJ2-7, with 9 bases matching TRBD1. Germline-derived CDR1 and CDR2 are MNHEY and SVGAGI. The V and J ends lost 7 bases and 4 bases, in that order; junction bases with no gene match: 8. CDR3 length: 14 residues. CDR3 nucleotides: TGTGCCAGCATGAAACAGGGGGCGAGGTACGAGCAGTACTTC. Translating gives CASMKQGARYEQYF.

The rearrangement joins TRBV3-1 (or the pseudogene TRBV3-2) to TRBJ1-6, with a possible D match to TRBD1 (6 bases). Germline loops: CDR1 LGHDT, CDR2 YNNKEL (reference sequence). V lost 1 base and J 8 bases, leaving 12 bases between the germline ends. The CDR3 is 15 amino acids. This CDR3 is CASSQGQVGHSPLHF. The DNA of the CDR3 is TGTGCCAGCAGCCAAGGACAGGTTGGTCATTCACCCCTCCACTTT.

The chain recombines TRBV9 with TRBJ1-3, with TRBD1 as a possible D gene (5 bases). V lost 1 base to trimming and J lost 2 bases, with 10 bases between them. Germline V gene lookup returns CDR1 SGDLS and CDR2 YYNGEE. The CDR3 runs 15 residues. The CDR3 DNA reads as TGTGCCAGCAGCGTATACGGGGGTACTGGAAACACCATATATTTT. Protein: CASSVYGGTGNTIYF.

This clone appeared a few times. The gene calls are TRBV11-3 and TRBJ2-1, with TRBD1 identical over 9 bases. Germline V lookup: CDR1 SGHNT, CDR2 YENEEA. With V trimmed by 3 bases and J by 7 bases, 7 bases remained unmatched. The CDR3 consists of 15 residues. The CDR3 region is CASSFTGGASNEQFF. CDR3 bases: TGTGCCAGCAGCTTTACAGGGGGCGCGAGTAATGAGCAGTTCTTC.

The chain combines TRBV9 with TRBJ2-7; D remains ambiguous. The V end lost 0 bases, the J end lost 5 bases, and 15 bases lay between the germline ends. The germline gives CDR1 SGDLS, CDR2 YYNGEE. The CDR3 spans 15 residues. The CDR3 loop is CASSVADTLGHEQYF. The CDR3 coding sequence is TGTGCCAGCAGCGTAGCTGACACCCTCGGCCACGAGCAGTACTTC.

The chain joins TRBV7-2 to TRBJ2-3, with D perhaps TRBD2 (6 bases). From germline, CDR1 is SGHTA and CDR2 FQGNSA. This CDR3 comprises 16 residues. Trimming took 4 bases from V and 2 from J, leaving 16 bases between them. CDR3 region: CASSSASGGPTDTQYF. In nucleotides, the CDR3 is TGTGCCAGCAGCTCAGCGTCCGGGGGACCCACAGATACGCAGTATTTT. Using reference TRBV7-2 and TRBJ2-3 for the parts outside the CDR3, the full variable domain is GAGVSQSPSNKVTEKGKDVELRCDPISGHTALYWYRQSLGQGLEFLIYFQGNSAPDKSGLPSDRFSAERTGGSVSTLTIQRTQQEDSAVYLCASSSASGGPTDTQYFGPGTRLTVL.